This T cell receptor (beta chain) originates from a study of response to subunit inactivated influenza vaccine. Overall study findings and caveats: A suggestion made by the authors is that each seasonal influenza vaccination recruits few new T cells.

TCRdb passed the RT-PCR reads through MiXCR, listing each CDR3 protein once. The data contain around 760,000 distinct CDR3 sequences, roughly 13% of them singletons. This clonotype was seen only a few times. Its matching antigen is unknown. V was trimmed by 5 bases and J by 4 bases, leaving 15 bases between them. This CDR3 is built from 14 residues. CDR1 is SEHNR, CDR2 FQNEAQ, per germline (reference sequence). The sample in question was PBMCs from blood, obtained 14 to 15 days before vaccination. The sequence was collected from a man in his fifties or sixties who received an inactivated influenza vaccine. This chain joins TRBV7-9 and TRBJ2-7, with D possibly TRBD1 on 6 matching bases. CDR3 DNA: TGTGCCAGCAGCGCAGGGGCGACGGGGTACGAGCAGTACTTC. Translation: CASSAGATGYEQYF. Full variable domain (missing parts from reference TRBV7-9 and TRBJ2-7): DTGVSQNPRHKITKRGQNVTFRCDPISEHNRLYWYRQTLGQGPEFLTYFQNEAQLEKSRLLSDRFSAERPKGSFSTLEIQRTEQGDSAMYLCASSAGATGYEQYFGPGTRLTVT.